This T cell receptor (beta chain) was recorded in a study of cytomegalovirus exposure and HLA in healthy donors. Study results and caveats: Analyses of presence/absence relied on an assumption of roughly uniform sequencing depth across donors. Later analysis placed DRB1 highest and HLA-C lowest in TCR association rates, which differed by HLA locus. An apparent linkage of common viral pathogens to several of the most significant clusters emerged in a later analysis.

V lost 5 bases, J lost 7 bases, and 13 bases lay in between. The germline V gene has CDR1 SGHTA and CDR2 FQGTGA. The CDR3 covers 13 residues. To note about this clone: Its antigen remains unidentified.

The PCR ran on 60 Vbeta and 13 Jbeta primers. The repertoire was sequenced with immunoSEQ multiplex PCR; TCRdb's copy has only in-frame clones and lacks some. The repertoire holds about 210,000 clones, with around 83% as singletons. This clonotype was sampled from a woman aged 45-60 years in good health and CMV-seropositive. The chain joins TRBV7-3 to TRBJ2-3; D gene unclear. Material for sequencing was PBMCs. CDR3 loop: CASSLNSENTQYF. CDR3 DNA: TGTGCCAGCAGCCTTAATTCAGAAAATACGCAGTATTTT.